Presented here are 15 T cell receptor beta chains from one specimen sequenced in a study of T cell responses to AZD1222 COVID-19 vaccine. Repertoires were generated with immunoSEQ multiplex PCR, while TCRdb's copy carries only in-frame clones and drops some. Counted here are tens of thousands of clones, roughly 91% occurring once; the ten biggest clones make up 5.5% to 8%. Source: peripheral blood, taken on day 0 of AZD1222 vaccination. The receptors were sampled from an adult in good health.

The CDR3 DNA follows: TGTGCCAGCAGCCAAGGGACAGGGGAGGGCTATGGCTACACCTTC. Its protein product is CASSQGTGEGYGYTF. The chain links TRBV3-1 (or the pseudogene TRBV3-2) to TRBJ1-2; TRBD1 matches 9 bases. Trimming removed 1 base from V and 4 bases from J; junction bases left unmatched: 4. Germline loops: CDR1 LGHDT, CDR2 YNNKEL (reference sequence). CDR3 length: 15 residues.

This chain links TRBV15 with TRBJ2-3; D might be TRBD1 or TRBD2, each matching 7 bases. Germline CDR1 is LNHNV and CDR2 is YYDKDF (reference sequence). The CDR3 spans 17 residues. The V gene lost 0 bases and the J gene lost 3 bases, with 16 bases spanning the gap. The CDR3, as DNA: TGTGCCACCAGCAGAGATAAGGGGGCTAGCGGAACAGATACGCAGTATTTT. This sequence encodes CATSRDKGASGTDTQYF.

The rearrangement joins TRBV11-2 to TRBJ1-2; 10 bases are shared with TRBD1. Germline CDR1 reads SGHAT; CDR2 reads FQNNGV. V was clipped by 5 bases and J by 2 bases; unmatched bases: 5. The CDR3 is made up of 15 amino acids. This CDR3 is CASSHRQGANYGYTF. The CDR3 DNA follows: TGTGCCAGCAGCCATCGACAGGGGGCAAACTATGGCTACACCTTC.

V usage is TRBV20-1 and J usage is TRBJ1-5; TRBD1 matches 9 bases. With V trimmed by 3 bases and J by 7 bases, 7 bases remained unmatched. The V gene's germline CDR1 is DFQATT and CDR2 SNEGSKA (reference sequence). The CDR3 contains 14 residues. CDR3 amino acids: CSASGTGTQQPQHF. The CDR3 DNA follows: TGCAGTGCTAGTGGGACAGGGACCCAGCAGCCCCAGCATTTT.

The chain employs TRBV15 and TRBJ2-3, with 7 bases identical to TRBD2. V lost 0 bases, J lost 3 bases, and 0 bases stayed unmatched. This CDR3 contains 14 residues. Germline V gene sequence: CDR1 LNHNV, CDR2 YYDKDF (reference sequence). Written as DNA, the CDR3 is TGTGCCACCAGCAGAGACGGGGGGACAGATACGCAGTATTTT. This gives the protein CATSRDGGTDTQYF. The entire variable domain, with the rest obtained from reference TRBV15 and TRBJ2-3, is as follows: DAMVIQNPRYQVTQFGKPVTLSCSQTLNHNVMYWYQQKSSQAPKLLFHYYDKDFNNEADTPDNFQSRRPNTSFCFLDIRSPGLGDTAMYLCATSRDGGTDTQYFGPGTRLTVL.

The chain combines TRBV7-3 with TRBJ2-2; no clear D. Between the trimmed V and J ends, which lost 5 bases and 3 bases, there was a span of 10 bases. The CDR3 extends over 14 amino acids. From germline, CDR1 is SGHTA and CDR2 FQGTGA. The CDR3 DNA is TGTGCCAGCAGCCCGAGAGATCACACCGGGGAGCTGTTTTTT. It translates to CASSPRDHTGELFF.

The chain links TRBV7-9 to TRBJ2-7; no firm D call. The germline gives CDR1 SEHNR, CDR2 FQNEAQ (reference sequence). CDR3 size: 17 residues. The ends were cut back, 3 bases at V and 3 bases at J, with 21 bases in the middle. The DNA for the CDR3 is TGTGCCAGCAGCTTTCACCTGTCCCACCTAAGCAACTACGAGCAGTACTTC. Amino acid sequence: CASSFHLSHLSNYEQYF. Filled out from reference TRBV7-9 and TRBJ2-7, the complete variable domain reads DTGVSQNPRHKITKRGQNVTFRCDPISEHNRLYWYRQTLGQGPEFLTYFQNEAQLEKSRLLSDRFSAERPKGSFSTLEIQRTEQGDSAMYLCASSFHLSHLSNYEQYFGPGTRLTVT.

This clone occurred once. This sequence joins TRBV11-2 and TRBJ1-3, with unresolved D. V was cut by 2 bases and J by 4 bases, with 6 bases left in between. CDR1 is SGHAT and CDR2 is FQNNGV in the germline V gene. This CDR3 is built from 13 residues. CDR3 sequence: CASSLRPGNTIYF. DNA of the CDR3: TGTGCCAGCAGCTTACGGCCGGGAAACACCATATATTTT.

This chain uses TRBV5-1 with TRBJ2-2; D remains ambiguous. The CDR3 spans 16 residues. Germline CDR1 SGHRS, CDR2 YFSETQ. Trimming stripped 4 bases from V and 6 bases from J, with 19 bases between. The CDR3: CASSPGSPRAPGELFF. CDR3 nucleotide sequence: TGCGCCAGCAGCCCGGGCAGCCCCCGGGCCCCCGGGGAGCTGTTTTTT.

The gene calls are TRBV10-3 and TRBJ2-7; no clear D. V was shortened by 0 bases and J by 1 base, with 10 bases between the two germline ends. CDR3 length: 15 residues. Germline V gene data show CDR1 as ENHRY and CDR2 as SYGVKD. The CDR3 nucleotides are TGTGCCATCAGTGAGTCGATCGGGCCTTCCTACGAGCAGTACTTC. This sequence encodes CAISESIGPSYEQYF.

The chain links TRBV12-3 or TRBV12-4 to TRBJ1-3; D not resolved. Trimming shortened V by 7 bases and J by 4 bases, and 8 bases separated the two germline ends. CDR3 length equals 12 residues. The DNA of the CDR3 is TGTGCCAGCACACTAGGGGGAAACACCATATATTTT. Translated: CASTLGGNTIYF.

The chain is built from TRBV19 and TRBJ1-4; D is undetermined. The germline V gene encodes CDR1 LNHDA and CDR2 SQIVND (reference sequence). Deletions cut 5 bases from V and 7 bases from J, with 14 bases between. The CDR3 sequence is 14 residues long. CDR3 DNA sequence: TGTGCCAGTAGTGAACGGCCGGCGGGTGAAAAACTGTTTTTT. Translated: CASSERPAGEKLFF. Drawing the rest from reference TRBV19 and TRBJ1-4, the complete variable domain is DGGITQSPKYLFRKEGQNVTLSCEQNLNHDAMYWYRQDPGQGLRLIYYSQIVNDFQKGDIAEGYSVSREKKESFPLTVTSAQKNPTAFYLCASSERPAGEKLFFGSGTQLSVL.

This CDR3 reads CASSEYRADQPQHF. CDR3 in DNA: TGTGCCAGCAGTGAATATAGGGCGGACCAGCCCCAGCATTTT. V is TRBV6-1 and J is TRBJ1-5; D gene uncertain. Trimming pared 2 bases from V and 7 bases from J, leaving 12 bases between. Germline V gives CDR1 MNHNS, CDR2 SASEGT. The CDR3 length is 14 residues.

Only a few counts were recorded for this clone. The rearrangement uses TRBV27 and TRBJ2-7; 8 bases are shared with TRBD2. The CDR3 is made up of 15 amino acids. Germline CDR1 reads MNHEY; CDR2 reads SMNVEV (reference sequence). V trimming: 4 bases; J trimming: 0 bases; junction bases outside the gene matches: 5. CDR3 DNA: TGTGCCAGCAGTTATAAAGCGGGAGACTCCTACGAGCAGTACTTC. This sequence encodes CASSYKAGDSYEQYF.

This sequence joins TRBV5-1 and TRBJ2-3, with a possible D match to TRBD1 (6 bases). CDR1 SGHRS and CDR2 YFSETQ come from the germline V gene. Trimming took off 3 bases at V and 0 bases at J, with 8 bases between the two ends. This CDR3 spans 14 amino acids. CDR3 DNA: TGCGCCAGCAGCTCCGGACAGAGCACAGATACGCAGTATTTT. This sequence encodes CASSSGQSTDTQYF.